The next 23 T cell receptor beta chains were all read from a single sample in a study of OX40 agonist ivuxolimab in advanced cancers. Method: immunoSEQ multiplex PCR; TCRdb's copy keeps in-frame clones and lacks some. The repertoire holds just over 40,000 clones, with about 90% as singletons. The sample consisted of CD4+ or CD8+ T cells sorted from blood, taken in a trial of the OX40 agonist ivuxolimab. These receptor sequences come from an adult with an advanced solid tumor such as melanoma, head and neck, liver or kidney cancer.

The J gene is TRBJ2-1, the V gene TRBV6-5; TRBD2 agrees at 8 bases. Looked up from germline, CDR1 is MNHEY and CDR2 is SVGAGI. This CDR3 spans 13 amino acids. V lost 6 bases and J lost 12; bases outside the gene matches: 10. CDR3 DNA: TGTGCCAGCAGGGCGGGAGGAACGTCGGGGCAGTTCTTC. Translating it yields CASRAGGTSGQFF.

The gene calls are TRBV7-2 and TRBJ2-7; 9 positions match TRBD1. Germline V lookup: CDR1 SGHTA, CDR2 FQGNSA. V lost 4 bases and J lost 2; bases outside the gene matches: 3. The length of the CDR3 is 14 residues. The CDR3 DNA follows: TGTGCCAGCAGCTCCGGACAGGGGCCCTACGAGCAGTACTTC. Translated: CASSSGQGPYEQYF.

V and J are TRBV16 and TRBJ1-5; 8 nucleotides line up with TRBD1. Germline CDR1 is KGHSY and CDR2 is FQNENV. The CDR3 contains 20 residues. The V segment lost 4 bases and the J segment 5 bases; nucleotides outside the gene matches: 22. The CDR3 bases are TGTGCCAGCAGCCCGTTAAATACTTTCCAAAGGGGGACAGGAGATCAGCCCCAGCATTTT. This codes for CASSPLNTFQRGTGDQPQHF. Looking up the rest from reference TRBV16 and TRBJ1-5 gives the full variable domain: GEEVAQTPKHLVRGEGQKAKLYCAPIKGHSYVFWYQQVLKNEFKFLISFQNENVFDETGMPKERFSAKCLPNSPCSLEIQATKLEDSAVYFCASSPLNTFQRGTGDQPQHFGDGTRLSIL.

The chain carries TRBV6-6 and TRBJ2-7; tentative D call: TRBD2 (6 bases). CDR3 length: 15 amino acids. V was pared by 0 bases and J by 6 bases, with 15 bases between. Germline CDR1 and CDR2: MNHNY and SVGAGI (reference sequence). The CDR3 coding sequence is TGTGCCAGCAGTTACTCGAAAGCGGGTAAAGGCGAGCAGTACTTC. Its translation: CASSYSKAGKGEQYF.

The V call is TRBV7-9, the J call TRBJ1-1; D ambiguous. V lost 1 base to trimming and J lost 1 base, with 10 bases between them. The CDR3 sequence is 15 residues long. Germline CDR1 and CDR2: SEHNR and FQNEAQ (reference sequence). The CDR3, as DNA: TGTGCCAGCAGCTTAGGGATGGCAGGGAACACTGAAGCTTTCTTT. As protein: CASSLGMAGNTEAFF. The whole variable domain, remainder taken from reference TRBV7-9 and TRBJ1-1, is DTGVSQNPRHKITKRGQNVTFRCDPISEHNRLYWYRQTLGQGPEFLTYFQNEAQLEKSRLLSDRFSAERPKGSFSTLEIQRTEQGDSAMYLCASSLGMAGNTEAFFGQGTRLTVV.

V and J are TRBV4-3 and TRBJ1-2, with D unresolved. CDR1 is LGHNA and CDR2 is YSLEER in the germline V gene. The CDR3 runs 13 residues. Trimming stripped 0 bases from V and 4 bases from J, with 6 bases between. The CDR3 sequence is CASSQDLGYGYTF. The CDR3 nucleotides are TGCGCCAGCAGCCAAGATTTGGGCTATGGCTACACCTTC.

The chain combines TRBV7-8 with TRBJ2-1; TRBD2 matches 9 bases. CDR1 SGHVS and CDR2 FQNEAQ come from the germline V gene. With V trimmed by 5 bases and J by 5 bases, 4 bases remained unmatched. The CDR3 is 14 amino acids. This CDR3 reads CASSGREGHNEQFF. DNA of the CDR3: TGTGCCAGCAGCGGGCGGGAGGGCCACAATGAGCAGTTCTTC.

The J gene is TRBJ2-3, the V gene TRBV10-3; D might be TRBD1 or TRBD2, each matching 6 bases. CDR3 length: 13 residues. V shed 3 bases and J shed 3 bases, with 7 bases lying between them. The germline CDR1 and CDR2 sequences are ENHRY and SYGVKD. The CDR3 nucleotides read TGTGCCATCAGTGAAGGGGGGACAGATACGCAGTATTTT. Translation: CAISEGGTDTQYF.

The chain has TRBV7-2 and TRBJ2-1; 15 bases match TRBD2. Germline-derived CDR1 and CDR2 are SGHTA and FQGNSA. This CDR3 has 18 residues. V trimming: 2 bases; J trimming: 4 bases; junction bases outside the gene matches: 6. The CDR3 DNA sequence: TGTGCCAGCAGCTTATGGGGACTAGCGGGAGGCTCATACAATGAGCAGTTCTTC. Its translation: CASSLWGLAGGSYNEQFF.

The chain combines TRBV9 with TRBJ2-7; 9 nucleotides line up with TRBD2. The CDR3 is 15 amino acids. Germline assignment: CDR1 SGDLS and CDR2 YYNGEE. Trimming at V came to 2 bases and at J to 0 bases, leaving 3 bases not matched to a gene. Here the CDR3 DNA reads TGTGCCAGCAGCGTGCAAGCGGGAGGCTCCTACGAGCAGTACTTC. Amino acid sequence: CASSVQAGGSYEQYF. Combining the CDR3 with reference TRBV9 and TRBJ2-7 gives the whole variable domain DSGVTQTPKHLITATGQRVTLRCSPRSGDLSVYWYQQSLDQGLQFLIQYYNGEERAKGNILERFSAQQFPDLHSELNLSSLELGDSALYFCASSVQAGGSYEQYFGPGTRLTVT.

J is TRBJ2-7 and V is TRBV10-2; the match to TRBD1 covers 8 bases. V trimming: 6 bases; J trimming: 0 bases; junction bases outside the gene matches: 4. Germline lookup yields CDR1 WSHSY and CDR2 SAAADI. The CDR3 loop spans 14 amino acids. The CDR3 DNA follows: TGCGCCAGCAGCAGGACAGGGACCTCCTACGAGCAGTACTTC. It encodes CASSRTGTSYEQYF.

The V gene is TRBV19, the J gene TRBJ2-5; 9 bases align to TRBD2. CDR1 is LNHDA, CDR2 SQIVND, per germline (reference sequence). The CDR3 consists of 18 residues. V dropped 5 bases and J dropped 6; count of bases not matched to a gene: 19. The CDR3 DNA is TGTGCCAGTAGTGCACTCTATGGTAGCGGGAGTTCCGGGAAGACCCAGTACTTC. Its translation is CASSALYGSGSSGKTQYF.

This clone appeared a single time. CDR3 residues: CASKQDLNTEAFF. The DNA for the CDR3 is TGTGCCAGCAAACAGGACTTGAACACTGAAGCTTTCTTT. This chain uses TRBV2 with TRBJ1-1; possible D gene TRBD1, 5 bases. The germline V gene encodes CDR1 SNHLY and CDR2 FYNNEI. V was pared by 7 bases and J by 0 bases, with 9 bases between. CDR3 length: 13 amino acids.

The rearrangement uses TRBV7-2 and TRBJ2-1, with 12 positions matching TRBD2. CDR3 size: 15 residues. Germline CDR1 is SGHTA and CDR2 is FQGNSA. With 6 bases clipped from V and 4 bases from J, the junction kept 4 bases outside the gene matches. CDR3 loop: CASRPLAGGYNEQFF. CDR3 nucleotides: TGTGCCAGCAGACCCCTAGCGGGAGGGTACAATGAGCAGTTCTTC.

The chain links TRBV27 to TRBJ1-6, with D maybe TRBD1 (6 bases). Germline lookup yields CDR1 MNHEY and CDR2 SMNVEV (reference sequence). Trimming removed 3 bases at V and 10 bases at J, with 13 bases between. The CDR3 loop spans 14 amino acids. CDR3: CASSLRGRSSPLHF. CDR3 DNA sequence: TGTGCCAGCAGTTTGAGGGGGAGAAGCTCACCCCTCCACTTT.

V gene TRBV29-1 combines with J gene TRBJ2-7, with D perhaps matching TRBD2 (6 bases). V shed 4 bases and J shed 3 bases, with 10 bases lying between them. CDR1 and CDR2 from the germline V gene are SQVTM and ANQGSEA. The CDR3 loop spans 12 amino acids. As DNA, the CDR3 is TGCAGCGTTGCGGCAGCGGGCTACGAGCAGTACTTC. Protein product: CSVAAAGYEQYF.

The chain recombines TRBV6-1 with TRBJ2-7; D not resolved. The ends were cut back, 8 bases at V and 7 bases at J, with 18 bases in the middle. Germline lookup yields CDR1 MNHNS and CDR2 SASEGT. The CDR3 extends over 13 amino acids. The CDR3 DNA reads TGTGCCAGCGGTCGCACCTTCTCACGGGAGCAGTACTTC. Protein: CASGRTFSREQYF.

This chain links TRBV5-1 with TRBJ2-5; D call uncertain. V gave up 1 base and J gave up 5 bases, with 3 bases separating them. The CDR3 is made up of 11 amino acids. The V gene's germline CDR1 is SGHRS and CDR2 YFSETQ. The CDR3 loop reads CASSLMETQYF. CDR3 nucleotides: TGCGCCAGCAGCTTGATGGAGACCCAGTACTTC.

The chain is built from TRBV6-5 and TRBJ1-1, with D unclear. Germline V gives CDR1 MNHEY, CDR2 SVGAGI. With 0 bases removed from V and 2 bases from J, the gap between germline ends came to 10 bases. The CDR3 runs 15 residues. The DNA for the CDR3 is TGTGCCAGCAGTTACTCGACCACCGGTAACACTGAAGCTTTCTTT. It codes for CASSYSTTGNTEAFF.

The chain carries TRBV6-1 and TRBJ1-4; D call uncertain. Trimming took 7 bases from V and 0 from J, leaving 12 bases between them. CDR3 length: 15 residues. Germline CDR1 reads MNHNS; CDR2 reads SASEGT. The CDR3 nucleotides read TGTGCCAGCACCCCTTTTCCCACAACTAATGAAAAACTGTTTTTT. Translated, it gives CASTPFPTTNEKLFF.

The V and J genes are TRBV19 and TRBJ2-7; D is possibly TRBD2 (6 bases). CDR1 and CDR2 (germline): LNHDA, SQIVND (reference sequence). The CDR3 length is 14 residues. V shed 4 bases and J shed 3 bases, with 13 bases lying between them. CDR3 sequence (DNA): TGTGCCAGTAGTAGAAGAGCGGGCTTCTACGAGCAGTACTTC. This gives the protein CASSRRAGFYEQYF.

This rearrangement joins TRBV19 to TRBJ1-5; D is uncertain. Germline V lookup: CDR1 LNHDA, CDR2 SQIVND (reference sequence). V gave up 6 bases and J gave up 1 base, with 10 bases separating them. This CDR3 is built from 14 residues. The CDR3 spells CASRTRFSNQPQHF. In DNA, the CDR3 is TGTGCCAGTAGGACCAGGTTCAGCAATCAGCCCCAGCATTTT.

The chain joins TRBV11-1 to TRBJ2-5; the D is unclear. The CDR3 extends over 14 amino acids. The germline V gene encodes CDR1 SGHAT and CDR2 FQDESV (reference sequence). V was shortened by 5 bases and J by 1 base, with 11 bases between the two germline ends. The CDR3 region is CASSPSNSQETQYF. The CDR3 DNA reads as TGTGCCAGCAGCCCCAGCAACAGCCAAGAGACCCAGTACTTC.